Listed here is a single T cell receptor beta chain. It was with 60 Vbeta and 13 Jbeta primers that the PCR ran. The repertoire was sequenced with immunoSEQ multiplex PCR; TCRdb's copy has only in-frame clones and lacks some. This sample has around 180,000 clones, with over 70% found just once. This sample stems from a study of cytomegalovirus exposure and HLA in healthy donors. Germline CDR1 reads SEHNR; CDR2 reads FQNEAQ (reference sequence). The CDR3 runs to 15 residues. Sequencing was performed on PBMCs. The chain carries TRBV7-9 and TRBJ2-5; D is unclear. The better agreement between TRBJ2-7 and the DNA end casts doubt on the J call. This receptor was obtained from a woman between 18 and 30 years old in good health and CMV-seropositive. The CDR3 loop reads CASSLARVVTYEQYF. The DNA for the CDR3 is TGTGCCAGCAGCTTAGCGCGCGTGGTAACCTACGAGCAGTACTTC.